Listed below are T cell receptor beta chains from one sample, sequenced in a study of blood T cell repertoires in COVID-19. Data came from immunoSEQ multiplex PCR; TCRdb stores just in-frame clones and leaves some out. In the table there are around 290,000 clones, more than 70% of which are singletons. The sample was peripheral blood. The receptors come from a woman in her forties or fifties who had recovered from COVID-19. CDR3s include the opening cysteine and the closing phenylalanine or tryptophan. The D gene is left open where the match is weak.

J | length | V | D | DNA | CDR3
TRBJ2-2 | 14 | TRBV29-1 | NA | TGCAGCGTCCCAGACAGGCCGGGCACCGGGGAGCTGTTTTTT | CSVPDRPGTGELFF
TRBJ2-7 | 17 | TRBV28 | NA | TGTGCCAGCAGTTTTCCCCGTCCCCTGCGGAGCCACTACGAGCAGTACTTC | CASSFPRPLRSHYEQYF
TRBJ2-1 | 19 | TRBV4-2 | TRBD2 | TGTGCCAGCAGCCAAGAGTGCTCTAGCGGGAGAAGGGGTTGCAATGAGCAGTTCTTC | CASSQECSSGRRGCNEQFF
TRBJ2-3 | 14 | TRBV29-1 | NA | TGCAGCGTTGAAGATTCAGGGAGCACAGATACGCAGTATTTT | CSVEDSGSTDTQYF
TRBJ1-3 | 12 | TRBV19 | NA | TGTGCCAGCCGTGGGAGTGGAAACACCATATATTTT | CASRGSGNTIYF
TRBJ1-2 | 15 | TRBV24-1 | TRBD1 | TGTGCCACCAGTGATCACCGGACAGGCCCCTATGGCTACACCTTC | CATSDHRTGPYGYTF
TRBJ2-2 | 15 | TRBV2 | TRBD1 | TGTGCCAGCAGAACCGACAGGGTAATTACCGGGGAGCTGTTTTTT | CASRTDRVITGELFF
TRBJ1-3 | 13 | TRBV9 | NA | TGTGCCAGCGGCCTTTCCCCGGGGGACACCATATATTTT | CASGLSPGDTIYF
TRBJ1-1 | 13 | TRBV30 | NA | TGTGCCTGGAGTGTAGGGGGGGCCGTTGAAGCTTTCTTT | CAWSVGGAVEAFF
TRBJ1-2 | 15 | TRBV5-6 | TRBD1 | TGTGCCAGCAGCTTTATGGGACAGGGGAGGCGCGGCTACACCTTC | CASSFMGQGRRGYTF
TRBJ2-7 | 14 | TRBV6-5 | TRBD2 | TGTGCCAGCACCCCTAGCGGAATACCCTACGAGCAGTACTTC | CASTPSGIPYEQYF
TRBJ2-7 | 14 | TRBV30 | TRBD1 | TGTGCCTGGAGCAGGGGGTACATCGGCTACGAGCAGTACTTC | CAWSRGYIGYEQYF
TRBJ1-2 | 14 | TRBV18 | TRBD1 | TGTGCCAGCTCACCCTCGCGAGGGGGCGATGGCTACACCTTC | CASSPSRGGDGYTF